This record concerns one T cell receptor (beta chain) sequence. As yet, its antigen is unknown. The entry originates in a study of response to subunit inactivated influenza vaccine. TCRdb fed the RT-PCR reads into MiXCR, producing one record per CDR3 protein. The data contain 500,000 to 600,000 distinct CDR3 sequences, 10% to 15% of them singletons. General study findings and limits: Authors suggested few new T cells are recruited by each seasonal influenza vaccination.

The clonotype was recovered from a man over 45 who received an inactivated influenza vaccine. The material sequenced was PBMCs from blood, taken on the day of vaccination.

The DNA for the CDR3 is TGCAGTGCTAGAGATCGGGTTACTTCTAGCACAGATACGCAGTATTTT. Its protein is CSARDRVTSSTDTQYF. The chain employs TRBV20-1 and TRBJ2-3; D not resolved. From germline, CDR1 is DFQATT and CDR2 SNEGSKA (reference sequence). The CDR3 length is 16 residues. Trimming left V 0 bases short and J 0 bases short, with 13 bases between.